This entry lists 28 T cell receptor beta chains sequenced from one sample in a study of cytomegalovirus exposure and HLA in healthy donors. The PCR made use of 60 Vbeta and 13 Jbeta primers. Repertoires were generated with immunoSEQ multiplex PCR, while TCRdb's copy carries only in-frame clones and drops some. Among 65,000 to 95,000 clones listed, about 81% were seen once. Sequencing input: PBMCs. These receptors originate from an older man in good health and CMV-seronegative.

DNA of the CDR3: TGCGCCAGCAGCTTGGGAGCGAGCGGGATCGACTACGAGCAGTACTTC. Amino acid sequence: CASSLGASGIDYEQYF. The chain has TRBV5-1 and TRBJ2-5; 7 bases map to TRBD2. The end of the DNA is better explained by TRBJ2-7, so the J call may be wrong. CDR3 length: 16 amino acids. Germline lookup yields CDR1 SGHRS and CDR2 YFSETQ.

This clone was found once. J is TRBJ2-1 and V is TRBV2, with 9 bases matching TRBD1. There are 13 residues in the CDR3. Germline V gene data show CDR1 as SNHLY and CDR2 as FYNNEI. The J segment lost 3 bases and the V segment lost 11 bases, leaving 5 bases of the junction unmatched. Written as DNA, the CDR3 is TGTGCCGACCGGGACAGGGTCTACAATGAGCAGTTCTTC. It codes for CADRDRVYNEQFF.

The CDR3 coding sequence is TGTGCCAGCAGCCAATCCGGGACAGGGTTCGAGCAGTACTTC. Its protein product is CASSQSGTGFEQYF. J is TRBJ2-5 and V is TRBV7-9; the match to TRBD1 covers 9 bases. The J call is in doubt because the DNA end fits TRBJ2-7 better. Germline CDR1 reads SEHNR; CDR2 reads FQNEAQ (reference sequence). The CDR3 contains 14 residues.

The J gene is TRBJ2-5, the V gene TRBV7-6, with D maybe TRBD1 (6 bases). The germline V gene encodes CDR1 SGHVS and CDR2 FNYEAQ. The germline V and J ends were trimmed by 5 bases and 5 bases, with 21 bases remaining between them. This CDR3 region has 16 residues. The CDR3 DNA reads as TGTGCCAGCAGCGGGCGGACAGCAAATCTGCCGGAGACCCAGTACTTC. Protein: CASSGRTANLPETQYF.

J is TRBJ2-1 and V is TRBV7-9, with 9 bases that match TRBD1. CDR1 and CDR2 (germline): SEHNR, FQNEAQ (reference sequence). The V and J ends lost 5 bases and 15 bases, in that order; junction bases with no gene match: 8. The CDR3 has 12 amino acids. The chain's CDR3 is CASSEGDRVMFF. In DNA form, the CDR3 reads TGTGCCAGCAGCGAAGGGGACAGGGTAATGTTCTTC.

This chain uses TRBV28 with TRBJ2-3; possibly TRBD1 for D (6 bases). V lost 8 bases and J 2 bases, leaving 14 bases between the germline ends. Germline CDR1 and CDR2: MDHEN and SYDVKM. The CDR3 extends over 14 amino acids. The CDR3 spells CASGETGPTDTQYF. The CDR3 DNA reads as TGTGCCAGCGGCGAGACAGGACCCACAGATACGCAGTATTTT.

This chain uses TRBV29-1 with TRBJ1-1; 7 nucleotides agree with TRBD1. This CDR3 contains 12 residues. CDR1 and CDR2 from the germline V gene are SQVTM and ANQGSEA. Unmatched junction bases numbered 6, after V lost 7 bases and J lost 4 bases. CDR3 coding DNA: TGCAGCGCCGGGACAGAGGGCACTGAAGCTTTCTTT. Amino acids: CSAGTEGTEAFF.

The V and J genes are TRBV10-1 and TRBJ2-5; no firm D call. CDR1 is WNHNN, CDR2 SYGVQD, per germline (reference sequence). Trimming removed 11 bases from V and 5 bases from J, with 3 bases in between. The CDR3 spans 8 residues. In DNA form, the CDR3 reads TGCGCCTCGGAGACCCAGTACTTC. Amino acid sequence: CASETQYF.

This clone was seen a handful of times. Because the CDR3's place on the DNA is in doubt, the DNA is left out and the CDR3 is given as listed by TCRdb. The V gene is TRBV4-3, the J gene TRBJ2-1; the table assigns TRBD1, which was not confirmed against the DNA. CDR1 is LGHNA and CDR2 is YSLEER in the germline V gene. The CDR3 adds up to 14 amino acids, both ends counted. The CDR3 sequence is CASSQDWGRGAEFF.

The J gene is TRBJ1-2, the V gene TRBV6-5; TRBD1 matches at 12 bases. The ends lost 1 base at V and 8 bases at J; junction bases unmatched: 5. From germline, CDR1 is MNHEY and CDR2 SVGAGI. This CDR3 region has 15 residues. CDR3 DNA: TGTGCCAGCAGTTACTACGGGACAGGGGGCCGCGGCTACACCTTC. It encodes CASSYYGTGGRGYTF.

V is TRBV9 and J is TRBJ2-2; D possibly corresponds to TRBD1 (6 bases). Per germline, CDR1 SGDLS and CDR2 YYNGEE. This CDR3 has 15 amino acids. Trimming removed 4 bases from V and 6 bases from J, with 16 bases in between. CDR3 sequence: CASSPVNRAAGELFF. The CDR3 DNA is TGTGCCAGCAGCCCAGTTAACAGGGCGGCCGGGGAGCTGTTTTTT.

This clone was seen more than once but under ten times. This chain links TRBV7-6 with TRBJ2-3; 9 nucleotides agree with TRBD1. V trimming: 1 base; J trimming: 13 bases; junction bases outside the gene matches: 9. The CDR3 covers 14 residues. From germline, CDR1 is SGHVS and CDR2 FNYEAQ. CDR3 loop: CASSLGGQGGTEYF. CDR3 sequence (DNA): TGTGCCAGCAGCTTAGGGGGACAGGGAGGGACTGAGTATTTT. The variable domain in full, completed from reference TRBV7-6 and TRBJ2-3, reads GAGVSQSPRYKVTKRGQDVALRCDPISGHVSLYWYRQALGQGPEFLTYFNYEAQQDKSGLPNDRFSAERPEGSISTLTIQRTEQRDSAMYRCASSLGGQGGTEYFGPGTRLTVL.

V is TRBV6-1 and J is TRBJ1-1; 9 bases fit TRBD1. Germline CDR1 is MNHNS and CDR2 is SASEGT. With 2 bases clipped from V and 5 bases from J, the junction kept 6 bases outside the gene matches. The CDR3 loop spans 15 amino acids. DNA for the CDR3: TGTGCCAGCAGTGAAATGACAGGGGGGATTACTGAAGCTTTCTTT. Translating gives CASSEMTGGITEAFF.

The chain recombines TRBV30 with TRBJ1-5, with 7 nucleotides matching TRBD1. Per germline, CDR1 GTSNPN and CDR2 SVGIG (reference sequence). The CDR3 contains 13 residues. Trimming removed 2 bases from V and 7 bases from J; junction bases left unmatched: 5. The CDR3 reads CAWSQGGEQPQHF. In nucleotides, the CDR3 is TGTGCCTGGAGTCAAGGGGGCGAACAGCCCCAGCATTTT.

The chain joins TRBV19 to TRBJ2-7; 9 bases are a match to TRBD1. The V segment lost 5 bases and the J segment 5 bases; nucleotides outside the gene matches: 7. The CDR3 contains 14 residues. In germline, CDR1 is LNHDA, CDR2 SQIVND (reference sequence). In DNA, the CDR3 is TGTGCCAGTAGTCCGCCGGGACAGGGCAACGAGCAGTACTTC. This translates into CASSPPGQGNEQYF. The whole variable domain, filled in from reference TRBV19 and TRBJ2-7, reads DGGITQSPKYLFRKEGQNVTLSCEQNLNHDAMYWYRQDPGQGLRLIYYSQIVNDFQKGDIAEGYSVSREKKESFPLTVTSAQKNPTAFYLCASSPPGQGNEQYFGPGTRLTVT.

The chain combines TRBV9 with TRBJ2-3; 9 bases are a match to TRBD2. With V trimmed by 0 bases and J by 2 bases, 4 bases remained unmatched. Germline V gene data show CDR1 as SGDLS and CDR2 as YYNGEE. The length of the CDR3 is 16 residues. The DNA for the CDR3 is TGTGCCAGCAGCGTAGGTGCGGGAGGGTCCACAGATACGCAGTATTTT. As protein: CASSVGAGGSTDTQYF.

The chain uses TRBV11-3 and TRBJ2-3; maybe TRBD1 (5 bases). V was shortened by 0 bases and J by 1 base, with 5 bases between the two germline ends. Germline CDR1 reads SGHNT; CDR2 reads YENEEA. The CDR3 is 14 residues long. The CDR3 sequence: CASSLEGGTDTQYF. CDR3 nucleotide sequence: TGTGCCAGCAGCTTAGAAGGGGGCACAGATACGCAGTATTTT.

This rearrangement joins TRBV20-1 to TRBJ1-5; no firm D call. The CDR3 runs to 10 residues. The germline V gene has CDR1 DFQATT and CDR2 SNEGSKA (reference sequence). V gave up 5 bases and J gave up 7 bases, with 6 bases separating them. DNA of the CDR3: TGCAGTGCTCCCGGGCAGCCCCAGCATTTT. It translates to CSAPGQPQHF.

The chain carries TRBV5-6 and TRBJ2-1; D call uncertain. This CDR3 is 11 amino acids long. The germline V and J ends were trimmed by 4 bases and 8 bases, with 7 bases remaining between them. The V gene's germline CDR1 is SGHDT and CDR2 YYEEEE. The DNA for the CDR3 is TGTGCCAGCAGCCTCCGGTATGAGCAGTTCTTC. This gives the protein CASSLRYEQFF. Looking up the rest from reference TRBV5-6 and TRBJ2-1 gives the full variable domain: DAGVTQSPTHLIKTRGQQVTLRCSPKSGHDTVSWYQQALGQGPQFIFQYYEEEERQRGNFPDRFSGHQFPNYSSELNVNALLLGDSALYLCASSLRYEQFFGPGTRLTVL.

The gene calls are TRBV10-1 and TRBJ2-5; D unclear. Germline lookup yields CDR1 WNHNN and CDR2 SYGVQD (reference sequence). The CDR3 consists of 13 residues. Trimming removed 2 bases at V and 7 bases at J, with 11 bases between. CDR3 sequence reads: CASSEELFGTQYF. As DNA, the CDR3 is TGCGCCAGCAGTGAGGAGTTATTCGGGACCCAGTACTTC.

The chain recombines TRBV13 with TRBJ1-5, with 10 bases aligning to TRBD1. V dropped 5 bases and J dropped 6; count of bases not matched to a gene: 7. The germline V gene encodes CDR1 PRHDT and CDR2 FYEKMQ (reference sequence). CDR3 length: 15 amino acids. CDR3 loop: CASSQGWTGGQPQHF. The CDR3 nucleotides are TGTGCCAGCAGCCAAGGGTGGACAGGGGGTCAGCCCCAGCATTTT.

The chain joins TRBV5-8 to TRBJ2-7, with 8 bases that match TRBD2. Germline trimming cut 10 bases from V and 7 bases from J; bases unmatched to any gene: 16. Germline V gives CDR1 SGHTS, CDR2 YDEGEE. This CDR3 is 14 amino acids long. The CDR3 loop reads CACERGLGEGEQYF. In DNA form, the CDR3 reads TGTGCCTGCGAGAGGGGACTAGGCGAGGGGGAGCAGTACTTC.

This clone was seen a single time. The germline gene is not matched at one end of the junction; a read error may be the cause. The chain joins TRBV12-5 to TRBJ1-1; 9 nucleotides match TRBD1. CDR1 LGHNT and CDR2 FRNRAP come from the germline V gene. CDR3 length: 12 residues. CDR3: CASGLGQGNAFF. Written as DNA, the CDR3 is TGTGCTAGTGGGTTGGGACAGGGTAACGCTTTCTTT.

As DNA, the CDR3 is TGCGCCAGCAGCCAAGATAGACAGGGGGCTAGGTACGAGCAGTACTTC. Protein sequence: CASSQDRQGARYEQYF. The gene calls are TRBV4-1 and TRBJ2-7, with 10 bases identical to TRBD1. Germline V gene sequence: CDR1 MGHRA, CDR2 YSYEKL. V shed 0 bases, J shed 4 bases, and the junction held 6 bases outside the gene matches. CDR3 length: 16 residues.

The table lists this clone with a count of one. The rearrangement links TRBV10-3 to TRBJ1-5; D is uncertain. Trimming removed 0 bases from V and 4 bases from J, with 10 bases in between. CDR1 ENHRY and CDR2 SYGVKD come from the germline V gene. There are 15 residues in the CDR3. CDR3 protein: CAISESGLGNQPQHF. The CDR3 bases are TGTGCCATCAGTGAGTCCGGACTGGGGAATCAGCCCCAGCATTTT.

The genes are TRBV28 and TRBJ2-1; TRBD2 might be the D (6 bases). The germline CDR1 and CDR2 sequences are MDHEN and SYDVKM. The V gene lost 7 bases and the J gene lost 2 bases, with 15 bases spanning the gap. There are 15 residues in the CDR3. The CDR3 reads CASTKGGEPYNEQFF. The CDR3 DNA follows: TGTGCCAGCACCAAAGGAGGGGAACCCTACAATGAGCAGTTCTTC.

This clone has just a few counts. The chain couples TRBV6-1 to TRBJ1-1; D is ambiguous. Between the trimmed V and J ends, which lost 10 bases and 0 bases, there was a span of 15 bases. Germline V lookup: CDR1 MNHNS, CDR2 SASEGT. The CDR3 sequence is 14 residues long. CDR3 loop: CATTLTPMNTEAFF. The CDR3 DNA sequence: TGTGCCACCACGTTGACACCCATGAACACTGAAGCTTTCTTT.

This chain connects TRBV10-2 to TRBJ2-1; TRBD2 matches 9 bases. CDR3 length equals 16 residues. Germline CDR1 is WSHSY and CDR2 is SAAADI. Trimming cost V 3 bases and J 8 bases; bases outside gene matches: 11. As DNA, the CDR3 is TGCGCCAGCAGTGACCTTAGCGGGAGAGGTCTCCATGAGCAGTTCTTC. Its translation: CASSDLSGRGLHEQFF.